The 21 T cell receptor beta chains presented below share a single source sample, sequenced in a study of spatial heterogeneity in lung cancer. Using its own MiXCR run on the 5' RACE reads, TCRdb lists one record per CDR3 protein. The sample consists of 40,000 to 45,000 distinct CDR3 sequences, around 15% of them appearing once. Time point of the sample: sample taken at primary tumor resection. The sample was PBMCs, taken at surgery. All receptors come from a male donor with early-stage non-small cell lung cancer.

This rearrangement joins TRBV4-3 to TRBJ2-2, with 8 bases that match TRBD2. The junction had 11 bases not matched to a gene; V was cut back by 1 base and J by 4 bases. The CDR3 runs to 18 residues. Germline values: CDR1 LGHNA, CDR2 YSLEER. The CDR3 region is CASSQGTPPGRGTGELFF. CDR3 bases: TGCGCCAGCAGCCAAGGAACTCCTCCCGGGAGGGGCACCGGGGAGCTGTTTTTT.

In its sample, this clonotype ranks as medium-sized. The chain joins TRBV29-1 to TRBJ2-5; D is uncertain. Trimming removed 3 bases from V and 3 bases from J, with 8 bases in between. This CDR3 is built from 12 residues. From germline, CDR1 is SQVTM and CDR2 ANQGSEA. CDR3 nucleotides: TGCAGCGTTGATGACCAAGAAGAGACCCAGTACTTC. It codes for CSVDDQEETQYF.

V and J are TRBV25-1 and TRBJ1-3; 9 nucleotides align to TRBD1. CDR1 is MGHDK, CDR2 SYGVNS, per germline. This CDR3 is 17 amino acids long. After removal of 0 bases from V and 4 bases from J, the junction contained 7 bases not matched to a gene. The CDR3 bases are TGTGCCAGCAGTGAATATCGAACAGGGGGCTCGGGAAACACCATATATTTT. It yields the protein CASSEYRTGGSGNTIYF.

This clonotype was found a few times. V usage is TRBV9 and J usage is TRBJ2-7, with a weak D call TRBD2 (6 bases). V was clipped by 4 bases and J by 7 bases, with 18 bases between them. Germline V gene sequence: CDR1 SGDLS, CDR2 YYNGEE. The CDR3 covers 14 residues. DNA of the CDR3: TGTGCCAGCAGCCCTAGAGCCGGGAGAGGTGAGCAGTACTTC. Protein sequence: CASSPRAGRGEQYF.

This clonotype was recorded at least ten times. The V and J genes are TRBV7-6 and TRBJ2-7, with D perhaps TRBD2 (5 bases). The CDR3 is 11 amino acids. V shed 1 base and J shed 10 bases, with 8 bases lying between them. The germline V gene encodes CDR1 SGHVS and CDR2 FNYEAQ. The CDR3 reads CASSLGGLQYF. The CDR3 DNA follows: TGTGCCAGCAGCTTAGGCGGGTTACAGTACTTC. Full variable domain (missing parts from reference TRBV7-6 and TRBJ2-7): GAGVSQSPRYKVTKRGQDVALRCDPISGHVSLYWYRQALGQGPEFLTYFNYEAQQDKSGLPNDRFSAERPEGSISTLTIQRTEQRDSAMYRCASSLGGLQYFGPGTRLTVT.

CDR3 nucleotide sequence: TGTGCCAGCAGCTCCCCGGGAGCAAGCCGGGAGACCCAGTACTTC. This translates into CASSSPGASRETQYF. The rearrangement uses TRBV5-4 and TRBJ2-5; perhaps TRBD2 as D (6 bases). Germline V lookup: CDR1 SGHNT, CDR2 YYREEE (reference sequence). The CDR3 sequence is 15 residues long. V was trimmed by 3 bases and J by 5 bases, leaving 17 bases between them.

This clonotype showed up many times. The rearrangement uses TRBV6-1 and TRBJ1-1; perhaps TRBD1 as D (5 bases). The V end was cut by 5 bases, the J end by 4 bases, with 8 bases between. CDR1 and CDR2 from the germline V gene are MNHNS and SASEGT. There are 12 residues in the CDR3. The CDR3 DNA follows: TGTGCCAGCAGTTGGGGACCCACTGAAGCTTTCTTT. Translating gives CASSWGPTEAFF.

The chain carries TRBV12-3 or TRBV12-4 and TRBJ1-2, with D uncertain. This CDR3 contains 14 residues. Trimming removed 3 bases from V and 6 bases from J, with 14 bases in between. CDR3 nucleotides: TGTGCCAGCAGTTTTGAAACCTGGAGGCATGGCTACACCTTC. This sequence encodes CASSFETWRHGYTF.

At least ten counts were recorded for this clonotype. The chain has TRBV29-1 and TRBJ2-1; 13 bases are shared with TRBD2. The CDR3 is 16 residues long. Germline assignment: CDR1 SQVTM and CDR2 ANQGSEA. Germline trimming cut 2 bases from V and 4 bases from J; bases unmatched to any gene: 5. CDR3 coding DNA: TGCAGCGTTGAACCTGGACTAGCGGGAGTGTACAATGAGCAGTTCTTC. Its translation: CSVEPGLAGVYNEQFF.

The V call is TRBV7-9, the J call TRBJ1-1; D remains unclear. The V end was cut by 5 bases, the J end by 6 bases, with 22 bases between. The length of the CDR3 is 16 residues. Germline CDR1 and CDR2: SEHNR and FQNEAQ (reference sequence). CDR3 in amino acids: CASSTLTGKGGSEAFF. The CDR3 nucleotides are TGTGCCAGCAGCACGCTAACCGGGAAAGGCGGTTCTGAAGCTTTCTTT.

This clonotype was recorded at least ten times. V and J are TRBV11-2 and TRBJ2-3; 14 nucleotides line up with TRBD2. The J segment lost 8 bases and the V segment lost 6 bases, leaving 7 bases of the junction unmatched. Per the germline V gene, CDR1 is SGHAT and CDR2 is FQNNGV. The length of the CDR3 is 15 residues. DNA of the CDR3: TGTGCCAGCAGATCGACTAGCGGGAGGGCCGGTACGCAGTATTTT. Its protein is CASRSTSGRAGTQYF.

V and J are TRBV11-1 and TRBJ2-2; D is undetermined. Germline V gene lookup returns CDR1 SGHAT and CDR2 FQDESV (reference sequence). V dropped 3 bases and J dropped 6 bases, with 11 bases sitting between them. This CDR3 has 14 amino acids. For the CDR3, the DNA is TGTGCCAGCAGCTTGGCCGGGTGGGCCGGGGAGCTGTTTTTT. This codes for CASSLAGWAGELFF.

This clonotype showed up many times. The rearrangement uses TRBV21-1 and TRBJ2-5; the table's D gene call, TRBD1, was not cross checked with the DNA. TRBV21-1 represents a pseudogene. CDR3 size: 12 residues. The CDR3 loop reads CKGRDWRETQYF. The CDR3 DNA follows: TGCAAGGGAAGGGATTGGCGGGAGACCCAGTACTTC.

This clonotype was seen a few times. The V gene is TRBV5-6, the J gene TRBJ1-5; D not resolved. The CDR3 sequence is 13 residues long. Between the trimmed V and J ends, which lost 4 bases and 3 bases, there was a span of 8 bases. Germline values: CDR1 SGHDT, CDR2 YYEEEE. CDR3 nucleotides: TGTGCCAGCAGCCGGGATCCCAATCAGCCCCAGCATTTT. Translating it yields CASSRDPNQPQHF.

In its sample, this clonotype was seen many times. The chain carries TRBV29-1 and TRBJ2-7, with 7 bases fitting TRBD2. This CDR3 comprises 11 residues. Trimming at V came to 7 bases and at J to 5 bases, leaving 5 bases not matched to a gene. The germline gives CDR1 SQVTM, CDR2 ANQGSEA. The CDR3 loop reads CSAAGGNEQYF. In nucleotides, the CDR3 is TGCAGCGCTGCCGGGGGGAACGAGCAGTACTTC.

This clonotype was found many times. The chain recombines TRBV10-3 with TRBJ1-1, with D possibly being TRBD1 (6 bases). V dropped 6 bases and J dropped 5 bases, with 13 bases sitting between them. Germline assignment: CDR1 ENHRY and CDR2 SYGVKD. This CDR3 is 13 amino acids long. The DNA of the CDR3 is TGTGCCATCAGCCTACAGGGTGGGACTGAAGCTTTCTTT. This codes for CAISLQGGTEAFF.

This clonotype was observed at least ten times. CDR3 nucleotides: TGTGCCAGCAGCCCCCCCGATTCACCCCTCCACTTT. This codes for CASSPPDSPLHF. The rearrangement joins TRBV7-2 to TRBJ1-6; D is undetermined. V dropped 5 bases and J dropped 8 bases, with 7 bases sitting between them. This CDR3 region has 12 residues. Per germline, CDR1 SGHTA and CDR2 FQGNSA.

This clonotype occurred many times. Here the CDR3 reads CASSPYLDRVYQPQHF. DNA for the CDR3: TGTGCCAGCAGCCCCTATCTCGACAGGGTTTATCAGCCCCAGCATTTT. The chain couples TRBV27 to TRBJ1-5, with TRBD1 matching over 7 bases. The germline gives CDR1 MNHEY, CDR2 SMNVEV (reference sequence). V lost 6 bases, J lost 5 bases, and 13 bases stayed unmatched. The CDR3 extends over 16 amino acids.

In its sample, this clonotype was seen many times. The chain is built from TRBV5-6 and TRBJ2-7; D possibly corresponds to TRBD2 (6 bases). Trimming took off 1 base at V and 4 bases at J, with 18 bases between the two ends. The CDR3 runs to 16 residues. Germline loops: CDR1 SGHDT, CDR2 YYEEEE. In DNA form, the CDR3 reads TGTGCCAGCAGCTTGATTGCGGGACCCCTAACTTACGAGCAGTACTTC. This encodes CASSLIAGPLTYEQYF.

This clonotype was observed a handful of times. This chain links TRBV5-6 with TRBJ1-1, with 8 bases fitting TRBD1. CDR1 SGHDT and CDR2 YYEEEE come from the germline V gene. Trimming cost V 0 bases and J 5 bases; bases outside gene matches: 9. CDR3 length: 16 residues. CDR3 loop: CASSLGPGGAGTEAFF. CDR3 in DNA: TGTGCCAGCAGCTTGGGACCAGGGGGCGCAGGAACTGAAGCTTTCTTT.

This clonotype was observed a handful of times. V usage is TRBV19 and J usage is TRBJ2-5; TRBD1 aligns across 7 bases. This CDR3 spans 13 amino acids. Per germline, CDR1 LNHDA and CDR2 SQIVND (reference sequence). With V trimmed by 5 bases and J by 2 bases, 2 bases remained unmatched. Here the CDR3 reads CASSVGQQETQYF. The CDR3 DNA reads as TGTGCCAGTAGTGTGGGACAGCAAGAGACCCAGTACTTC.